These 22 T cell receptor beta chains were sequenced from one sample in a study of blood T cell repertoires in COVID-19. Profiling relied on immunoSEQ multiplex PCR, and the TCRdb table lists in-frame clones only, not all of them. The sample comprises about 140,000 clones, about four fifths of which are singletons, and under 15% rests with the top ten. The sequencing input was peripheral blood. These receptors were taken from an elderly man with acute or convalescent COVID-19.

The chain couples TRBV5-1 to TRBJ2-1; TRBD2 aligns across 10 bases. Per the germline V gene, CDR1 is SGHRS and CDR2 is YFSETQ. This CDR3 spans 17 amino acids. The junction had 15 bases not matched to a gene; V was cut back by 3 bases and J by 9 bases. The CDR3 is CASSSAEGLAASGEQFF. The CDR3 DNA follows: TGCGCCAGCAGCTCAGCAGAAGGACTAGCGGCTTCTGGTGAGCAGTTCTTC.

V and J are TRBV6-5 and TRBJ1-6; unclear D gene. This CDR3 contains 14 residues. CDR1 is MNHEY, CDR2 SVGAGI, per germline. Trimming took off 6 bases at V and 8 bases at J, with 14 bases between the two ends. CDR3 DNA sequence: TGTGCCAGCAGCCGCAATGCCGAGGATTCACCCCTCCACTTT. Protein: CASSRNAEDSPLHF.

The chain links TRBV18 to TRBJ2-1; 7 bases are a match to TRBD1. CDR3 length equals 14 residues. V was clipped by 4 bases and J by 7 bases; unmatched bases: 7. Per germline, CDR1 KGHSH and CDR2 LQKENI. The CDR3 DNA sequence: TGTGCCAGCTCACTATCCGGGACAGCGAATGAGCAGTTCTTC. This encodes CASSLSGTANEQFF.

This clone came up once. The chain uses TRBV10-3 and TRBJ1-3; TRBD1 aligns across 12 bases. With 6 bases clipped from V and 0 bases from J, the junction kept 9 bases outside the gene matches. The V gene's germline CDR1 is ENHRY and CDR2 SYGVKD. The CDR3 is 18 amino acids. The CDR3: CAIRGTGGDSISGNTIYF. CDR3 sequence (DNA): TGTGCCATCAGGGGGACAGGGGGCGACTCCATCTCTGGAAACACCATATATTTT.

The CDR3, as DNA: TGTGCCACCAGTGATGCCCGAGCAACTAATGAAAAACTGTTTTTT. This codes for CATSDARATNEKLFF. This sequence joins TRBV24-1 and TRBJ1-4; D gene unclear. V dropped 3 bases and J dropped 0 bases, with 7 bases sitting between them. The CDR3 consists of 15 residues. Germline loops: CDR1 KGHDR, CDR2 SFDVKD.

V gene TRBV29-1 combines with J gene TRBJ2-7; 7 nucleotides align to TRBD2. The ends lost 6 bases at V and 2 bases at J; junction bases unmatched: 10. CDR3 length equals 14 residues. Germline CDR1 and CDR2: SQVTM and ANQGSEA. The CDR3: CSVAPGSGAYEQYF. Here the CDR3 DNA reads TGCAGCGTGGCCCCAGGGAGCGGGGCCTACGAGCAGTACTTC.

Written as DNA, the CDR3 is TGTGCCAGCAGCCGAGGGCTAGTAAGCTCCTACGAGCAGTACTTC. Protein: CASSRGLVSSYEQYF. The chain uses TRBV11-3 and TRBJ2-7; D possibly corresponds to TRBD2 (5 bases). CDR3 size: 15 residues. The germline CDR1 and CDR2 sequences are SGHNT and YENEEA. Trimming pared 5 bases from V and 0 bases from J, leaving 14 bases between.

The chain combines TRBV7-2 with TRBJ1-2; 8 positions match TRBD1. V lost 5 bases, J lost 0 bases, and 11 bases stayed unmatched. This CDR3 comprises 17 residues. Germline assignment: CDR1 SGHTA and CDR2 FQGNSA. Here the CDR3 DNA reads TGTGCCAGCAGCGCAGGGACAGGATTATCCTCTAACTATGGCTACACCTTC. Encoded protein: CASSAGTGLSSNYGYTF.

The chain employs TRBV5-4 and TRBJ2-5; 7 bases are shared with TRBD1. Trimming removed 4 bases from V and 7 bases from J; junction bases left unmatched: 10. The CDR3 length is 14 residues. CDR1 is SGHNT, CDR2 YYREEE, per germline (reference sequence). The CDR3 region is CASSMDRFLGTQYF. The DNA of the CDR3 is TGTGCCAGCAGCATGGACAGGTTTCTGGGGACCCAGTACTTC.

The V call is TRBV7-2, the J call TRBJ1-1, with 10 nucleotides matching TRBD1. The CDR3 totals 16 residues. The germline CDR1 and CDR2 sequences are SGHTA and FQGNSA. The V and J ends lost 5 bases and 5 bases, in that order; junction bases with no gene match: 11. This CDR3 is CASSPWVGDRGTEAFF. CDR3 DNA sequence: TGTGCCAGCAGCCCGTGGGTAGGGGACAGGGGTACTGAAGCTTTCTTT.

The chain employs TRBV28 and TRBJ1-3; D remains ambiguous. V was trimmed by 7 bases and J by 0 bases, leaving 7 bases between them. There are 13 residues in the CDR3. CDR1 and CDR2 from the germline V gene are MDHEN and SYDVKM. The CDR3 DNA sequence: TGTGCCAGCAATCCTAGCTCTGGAAACACCATATATTTT. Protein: CASNPSSGNTIYF.

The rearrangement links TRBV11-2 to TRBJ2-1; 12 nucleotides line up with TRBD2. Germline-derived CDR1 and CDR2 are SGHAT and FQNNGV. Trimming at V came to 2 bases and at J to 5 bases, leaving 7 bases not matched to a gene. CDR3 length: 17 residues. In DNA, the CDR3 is TGTGCCAGCAGCTTACGTGGACTAGCGGGGTTCCACAATGAGCAGTTCTTC. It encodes CASSLRGLAGFHNEQFF.

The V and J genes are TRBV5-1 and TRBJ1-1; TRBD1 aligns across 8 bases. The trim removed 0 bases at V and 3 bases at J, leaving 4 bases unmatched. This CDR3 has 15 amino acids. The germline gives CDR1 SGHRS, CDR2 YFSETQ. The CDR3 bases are TGCGCCAGCAGCTTGGGACAGGGGCCGCACACTGAAGCTTTCTTT. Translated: CASSLGQGPHTEAFF.

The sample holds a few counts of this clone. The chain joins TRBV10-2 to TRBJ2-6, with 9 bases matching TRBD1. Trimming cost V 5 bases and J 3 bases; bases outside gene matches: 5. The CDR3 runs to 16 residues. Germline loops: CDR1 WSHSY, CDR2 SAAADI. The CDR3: CASSPGTGNGANVLTF. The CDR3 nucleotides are TGCGCCAGCAGTCCCGGGACAGGGAATGGGGCCAACGTCCTGACTTTC.

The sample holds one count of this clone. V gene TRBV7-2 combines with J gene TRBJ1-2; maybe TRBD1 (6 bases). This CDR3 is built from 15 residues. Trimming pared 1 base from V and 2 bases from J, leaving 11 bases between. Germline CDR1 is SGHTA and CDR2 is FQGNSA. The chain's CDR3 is CASSLGGGANYGYTF. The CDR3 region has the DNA TGTGCCAGCAGCTTAGGCGGGGGGGCCAACTATGGCTACACCTTC.

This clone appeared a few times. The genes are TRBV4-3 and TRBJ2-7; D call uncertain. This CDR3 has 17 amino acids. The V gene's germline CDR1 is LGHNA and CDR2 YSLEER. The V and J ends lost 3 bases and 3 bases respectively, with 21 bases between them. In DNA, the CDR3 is TGCGCCAGCAGCCAGTCCGCTAGAGGTGCCCTACACTACGAGCAGTACTTC. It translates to CASSQSARGALHYEQYF.

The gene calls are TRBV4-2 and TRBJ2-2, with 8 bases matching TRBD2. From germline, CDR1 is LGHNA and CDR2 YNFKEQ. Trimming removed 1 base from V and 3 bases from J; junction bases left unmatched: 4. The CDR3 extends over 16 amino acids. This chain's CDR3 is CASSQAFGGDTGELFF. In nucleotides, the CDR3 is TGTGCCAGCAGCCAAGCATTCGGGGGGGACACCGGGGAGCTGTTTTTT.

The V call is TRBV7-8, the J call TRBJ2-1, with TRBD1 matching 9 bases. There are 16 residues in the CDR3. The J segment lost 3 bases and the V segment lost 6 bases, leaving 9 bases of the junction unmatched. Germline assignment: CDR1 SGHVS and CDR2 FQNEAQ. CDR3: CASSSGWDRDYNEQFF. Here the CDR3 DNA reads TGTGCCAGCAGTTCTGGATGGGACAGGGACTACAATGAGCAGTTCTTC.

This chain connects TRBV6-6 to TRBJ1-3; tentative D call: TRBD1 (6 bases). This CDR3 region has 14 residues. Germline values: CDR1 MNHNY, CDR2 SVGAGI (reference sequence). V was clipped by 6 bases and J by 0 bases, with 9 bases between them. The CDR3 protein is CASRRGGSGNTIYF. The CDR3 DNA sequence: TGTGCCAGCAGGAGGGGGGGCTCTGGAAACACCATATATTTT.

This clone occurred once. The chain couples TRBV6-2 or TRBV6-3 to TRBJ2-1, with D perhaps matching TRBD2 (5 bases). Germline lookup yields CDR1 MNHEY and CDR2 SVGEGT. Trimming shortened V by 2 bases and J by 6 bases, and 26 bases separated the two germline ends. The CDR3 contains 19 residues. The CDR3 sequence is CASSYPLPGPGSTLNEQFF. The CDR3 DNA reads TGTGCCAGCAGTTACCCTCTCCCGGGCCCTGGGAGTACGCTCAATGAGCAGTTCTTC.

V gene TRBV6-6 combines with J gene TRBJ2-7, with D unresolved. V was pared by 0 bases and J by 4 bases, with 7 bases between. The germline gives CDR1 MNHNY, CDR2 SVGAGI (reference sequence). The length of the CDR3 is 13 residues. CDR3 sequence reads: CASSYSGRYEQYF. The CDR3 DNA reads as TGTGCCAGCAGTTACTCGGGCAGGTACGAGCAGTACTTC.

The CDR3 DNA sequence: TGTGCCATCAGTTCTACAGGGGATAGCAATCAGCCCCAGCATTTT. Translation: CAISSTGDSNQPQHF. This chain connects TRBV10-3 to TRBJ1-5; 7 bases are shared with TRBD1. The CDR3 sequence is 15 residues long. V trimming: 5 bases; J trimming: 0 bases; junction bases outside the gene matches: 4. Germline V gene sequence: CDR1 ENHRY, CDR2 SYGVKD.